A single sample gave rise to the 3 T cell receptor beta chains below, sequenced in a study of blood T cells in healthy people across ages. Primed by a sample-barcoded 5' primer and a J-beta primer mix, a second PCR proceeded for about 6 to 12 cycles. TCRdb analysed the 5' RACE reads with MiXCR anew, one entry per CDR3 protein. The sample lists some 730,000 distinct CDR3 sequences, roughly 20% seen once, with about 22% in the top ten. What was sequenced was blood. Every receptor here comes from a man between 70 and 80 years old in good health.

This clonotype was recorded a few times. The genes are TRBV5-1 and TRBJ1-6; D is unclear. The CDR3 is made up of 16 amino acids. The germline V gene encodes CDR1 SGHRS and CDR2 YFSETQ. Trimming took off 4 bases at V and 0 bases at J, with 11 bases between the two ends. In nucleotides, the CDR3 is TGCGCCAGCAGCCCGTACCAAAGCTCCTATAATTCACCCCTCCACTTT. Translating it yields CASSPYQSSYNSPLHF.

This clonotype showed up just a few times. This chain connects TRBV19 to TRBJ1-5; tentative D call: TRBD1 (6 bases). V was shortened by 4 bases and J by 5 bases, with 15 bases between the two germline ends. The germline gives CDR1 LNHDA, CDR2 SQIVND (reference sequence). The CDR3 contains 15 residues. CDR3 amino acids: CASSTRQDPDQPQHF. CDR3 coding DNA: TGTGCCAGTAGTACGCGACAGGACCCCGATCAGCCCCAGCATTTT.

The V gene is TRBV7-6, the J gene TRBJ2-1, with unresolved D. The CDR3 sequence is 12 residues long. The germline CDR1 and CDR2 sequences are SGHVS and FNYEAQ. Trimming removed 6 bases at V and 9 bases at J, with 12 bases between. CDR3 amino acids: CASRPNGGEQFF. As DNA, the CDR3 is TGTGCCAGCAGACCGAACGGTGGTGAGCAGTTCTTC.